These T cell receptor beta chains were read from a single sample in a study of blood T cell repertoires in COVID-19. Sequencing was performed with immunoSEQ multiplex PCR; in TCRdb, only in-frame clones are kept and a portion is missing. The sample records about 200,000 clones, 90% to 95% being singletons. Material for sequencing was peripheral blood. These receptors all come from a man in his sixties with COVID-19, enrolled during active disease. The CDR3 runs from the conserved cysteine through the conserved F or W. D genes are given only for firm matches. Expanded clones are given a class, and other clones once, few, many or no size at all.

d_call clone_size cdr3_length j_call v_call cdr3_aa cdr3_nt
. . 16 TRBJ2-1 TRBV24-1 CATSDHRVNSYNEQFF TGTGCCACCAGTGACCACAGGGTGAACTCCTACAATGAGCAGTTCTTC
TRBD1 . 15 TRBJ2-7 TRBV6-5 CASSTGGQGPYEQYF TGTGCCAGCAGTACGGGGGGACAGGGGCCCTACGAGCAGTACTTC
. . 13 TRBJ2-7 TRBV10-3 CANSGTGVDEQYF TGTGCCAACTCCGGGACGGGGGTCGACGAGCAGTACTTC
TRBD2 once 15 TRBJ2-7 TRBV19 CASTLAASGFYEQYF TGTGCCAGTACCCTCGCGGCTAGCGGGTTTTACGAGCAGTACTTC
. . 16 TRBJ1-6 TRBV4-1 CASSQGPVELNSPLHF TGCGCCAGCAGCCAAGGTCCAGTGGAACTAAATTCACCCCTCCACTTT
. . 13 TRBJ1-5 TRBV30 CAWSSRGGQPQHF TGTGCCTGGAGTTCCAGGGGTGGACAGCCCCAGCATTTT
TRBD1 many 15 TRBJ1-1 TRBV5-6 CASSRRDRGRTEAFF TGTGCCAGCAGTCGCCGGGACAGGGGGCGAACTGAAGCTTTCTTT
. few 14 TRBJ1-1 TRBV5-4 CASSLGGANTEAFF TGTGCCAGCAGCTTGGGTGGGGCGAACACTGAAGCTTTCTTT
TRBD1 . 15 TRBJ1-3 TRBV18 CASSRQGNSGNTIYF TGTGCCAGCTCTCGACAGGGAAACTCTGGAAACACCATATATTTT
. once 12 TRBJ1-2 TRBV19 CASSTVNYGYTF TGTGCCAGTAGTACAGTGAACTATGGCTACACCTTC
TRBD1 . 16 TRBJ1-6 TRBV19 CASSRKTGGDNSPLHF TGTGCCAGTAGCCGAAAGACAGGGGGCGATAATTCACCCCTCCACTTT
. . 18 TRBJ2-1 TRBV4-1 CASSLLRGGGSSYNEQFF TGCGCCAGCAGCCTCTTAAGGGGGGGCGGGAGTTCCTACAATGAGCAGTTCTTC
. . 13 TRBJ1-1 TRBV12-3/TRBV12-4 CASSPRSTAEAFF TGTGCCAGCAGTCCCCGATCCACAGCAGAAGCTTTCTTT
TRBD1 . 15 TRBJ2-5 TRBV24-1 CATSDSRTGRETQYF TGTGCCACCAGTGATTCTAGGACAGGGAGGGAGACCCAGTACTTC
. . 15 TRBJ1-1 TRBV29-1 CSVEVDRLTNTEAFF TGCAGCGTTGAAGTCGACAGGCTGACGAACACTGAAGCTTTCTTT
TRBD1 . 15 TRBJ2-3 TRBV19 CASRALGQGSDTQYF TGTGCCAGTAGGGCATTGGGACAGGGATCAGATACGCAGTATTTT
TRBD2 . 17 TRBJ2-1 TRBV2 CASSTSGGLPSYNEQFF TGTGCCAGCAGTACTAGCGGGGGGCTCCCCTCCTACAATGAGCAGTTCTTC
. . 14 TRBJ1-5 TRBV11-2 CASSVGGANQPQHF TGTGCCAGCAGCGTGGGGGGGGCCAATCAGCCCCAGCATTTT
TRBD1 . 15 TRBJ1-1 TRBV2 CASRARGLRDTEAFF TGTGCCAGCAGGGCCAGGGGGTTACGGGACACTGAAGCTTTCTTT
TRBD1 . 12 TRBJ2-7 TRBV2 CASSTGVYEQYF TGTGCCAGCAGTACAGGGGTCTACGAGCAGTACTTC
. . 17 TRBJ1-2 TRBV27 CASSSFGGGPLGHGYTF TGTGCCAGCAGTTCGTTTGGCGGGGGCCCTCTGGGCCATGGCTACACCTTC
. . 14 TRBJ2-7 TRBV19 CASSRRDTGYEQYF TGTGCCAGTAGTAGACGGGACACCGGCTACGAGCAGTACTTC
. once 11 TRBJ2-2 TRBV7-3 CASAGNGELFF TGTGCCAGCGCGGGGAACGGGGAGCTGTTTTTT
. . 13 TRBJ2-1 TRBV2 CASSDRTIDEQFF TGTGCCAGCAGTGACCGGACTATCGATGAGCAGTTCTTC
. . 17 TRBJ2-6 TRBV19 CASSIITALTGANVLTF TGTGCCAGTAGTATTATCACAGCCCTAACCGGGGCCAACGTCCTGACTTTC
TRBD1 . 13 TRBJ1-2 TRBV4-1 CASSQTGNYGYTF TGCGCCAGCAGCCAGACAGGGAACTATGGCTACACCTTC
. . 12 TRBJ1-5 TRBV28 CASTLGQSAQHF TGTGCCAGCACTCTCGGACAATCAGCCCAGCATTTT
. once 15 TRBJ1-2 TRBV19 CASSTSARGSYGYTF TGTGCCAGTAGTACCTCAGCAAGGGGGTCCTATGGCTACACCTTC
TRBD1 once 15 TRBJ1-1 TRBV28 CASSPHRGLNTEAFF TGTGCCAGCAGTCCCCACAGGGGCTTGAACACTGAAGCTTTCTTT
. . 15 TRBJ2-7 TRBV11-2 CASSLGAGPTYEQYF TGTGCCAGCAGCTTAGGGGCGGGACCTACCTACGAGCAGTACTTC
. . 13 TRBJ1-2 TRBV12-5 CASGLAGGDGYTF TGTGCTAGTGGTTTGGCCGGCGGTGATGGCTACACCTTC
TRBD2 once 16 TRBJ2-3 TRBV6-5 CASSYRSGRTADTQYF TGTGCCAGCAGTTACCGAAGCGGGAGGACAGCAGATACGCAGTATTTT
TRBD1 . 15 TRBJ2-2 TRBV20-1 CSASDRTGTIGELFF TGCAGTGCTAGTGACAGGACAGGGACGATCGGGGAGCTGTTTTTT
TRBD1 . 17 TRBJ2-2 TRBV2 CASRLLGQGTGTGELFF TGTGCCAGCAGATTACTGGGACAGGGGACGGGCACCGGGGAGCTGTTTTTT
TRBD1 once 13 TRBJ1-2 TRBV18 CASSPGQDYGYTF TGTGCCAGCTCACCGGGACAGGACTATGGCTACACCTTC
TRBD1 few 16 TRBJ2-2 TRBV5-1 CASSLAGQRNTGELFF TGCGCCAGCAGCTTGGCGGGACAGAGAAACACCGGGGAGCTGTTTTTT
TRBD1 once 17 TRBJ1-1 TRBV5-8 CASSPAPDRAPAVEAFF TGTGCCAGCAGCCCCGCCCCAGACAGGGCCCCAGCGGTGGAAGCTTTCTTT
. few 14 TRBJ1-4 TRBV2 CASSERVANEKLFF TGTGCCAGCAGTGAGCGAGTGGCTAATGAAAAACTGTTTTTT
TRBD1 . 16 TRBJ1-5 TRBV6-1 CASSVIQGVLDQPQHF TGTGCCAGCAGTGTGATACAGGGGGTACTCGATCAGCCCCAGCATTTT
. . 15 TRBJ1-5 TRBV6-1 CASSEALRGNQPQHF TGTGCCAGCAGTGAAGCGCTTCGGGGGAATCAGCCCCAGCATTTT
. . 12 TRBJ1-5 TRBV18 CASSPSAQPQHF TGTGCCAGCTCACCCAGCGCCCAGCCCCAGCATTTT
TRBD2 . 17 TRBJ2-7 TRBV18 CASSPPNVAGDTYEQYF TGTGCCAGCTCACCACCGAATGTAGCGGGGGACACCTACGAGCAGTACTTC
. . 16 TRBJ1-6 TRBV4-1 CASSQGGGGYNSPLHF TGCGCCAGCAGCCAGGGTGGGGGCGGATATAATTCACCCCTCCACTTT
. . 12 TRBJ1-1 TRBV29-1 CSVTDRNTEAFF TGCAGCGTTACTGACAGGAACACTGAAGCTTTCTTT
. . 15 TRBJ1-6 TRBV9 CASSETGLHNSPLHF TGTGCCAGCAGCGAAACAGGGTTGCATAATTCACCCCTCCACTTT